The clone carrying this T cell receptor (beta chain) was seen repeatedly, ten times or more. Its antigen remains unidentified. The sample comes from a study of CD8 T cells in ankylosing spondylitis. TCRdb reanalysed the 5' RACE reads using MiXCR and keeps one entry per CDR3 protein. The profile shows hundreds of thousands of distinct CDR3 sequences, roughly 10% of them singletons. Germline V CDR1 and CDR2: SEHNR, FQNEAQ (reference sequence). The V end lost 6 bases, the J end lost 0 bases, and 17 bases lay between the germline ends. CDR3 length equals 16 residues. Overall study findings and caveats: Disease-linked clones reportedly showed significant enrichment in matched ankylosing spondylitis synovial fluid. The study identified a TCR beta motif of eight highly homologous variants that appeared characteristic of ankylosing spondylitis blood.

This rearrangement joins TRBV7-9 to TRBJ1-1; D might be TRBD1 (6 bases). The source of this sequence is a male donor with ankylosing spondylitis. What was sequenced was blood, either unsorted or a sorted T cell fraction (not recorded which). This CDR3 reads CASRSPGEGMNTEAFF. DNA of the CDR3: TGTGCCAGCAGATCACCAGGGGAGGGGATGAACACTGAAGCTTTCTTT.